These 18 T cell receptor beta chains share one sample of origin, sequenced in a study of blood T cells in healthy people across ages. PCR was performed a second time for about 7 to 11 cycles using a sample-barcoded 5' primer and a J-beta primer mix. One entry per CDR3 protein results from TCRdb running MiXCR on the 5' RACE reads. The sample yields approximately 1.5 million distinct CDR3 sequences, roughly 32% seen once. The sequencing input was blood. Receptors originate from a woman under 40 in good health.

This clonotype has ten or more counts. The genes are TRBV4-1 and TRBJ2-1, with 8 bases identical to TRBD2. V trimming: 1 base; J trimming: 5 bases; junction bases outside the gene matches: 10. CDR1 MGHRA and CDR2 YSYEKL come from the germline V gene. The CDR3 length is 17 residues. The CDR3 region has the DNA TGCGCCAGCAGCCAAGGTTTCCGCGGGGGGCTGAACAATGAGCAGTTCTTC. It translates to CASSQGFRGGLNNEQFF.

This chain joins TRBV5-6 and TRBJ1-2, with a weak D call TRBD1 (5 bases). Germline-derived CDR1 and CDR2 are SGHDT and YYEEEE. Trimming cost V 4 bases and J 6 bases, with 13 bases left between them. The CDR3 runs 13 residues. The chain's CDR3 is CASSLTFRDGYTF. DNA of the CDR3: TGTGCCAGCAGCCTAACTTTCAGGGATGGCTACACCTTC. Full variable domain (remainder filled in from reference TRBV5-6 and TRBJ1-2): DAGVTQSPTHLIKTRGQQVTLRCSPKSGHDTVSWYQQALGQGPQFIFQYYEEEERQRGNFPDRFSGHQFPNYSSELNVNALLLGDSALYLCASSLTFRDGYTFGSGTRLTVV.

V gene TRBV5-1 combines with J gene TRBJ2-1; the D is unclear. This CDR3 region has 12 residues. Trimming left V 6 bases short and J 10 bases short, with 14 bases between. Germline V gene sequence: CDR1 SGHRS, CDR2 YFSETQ. The CDR3 reads CASTKEVGEQFF. CDR3 nucleotide sequence: TGCGCCAGCACTAAAGAGGTCGGGGAGCAGTTCTTC.

The chain is built from TRBV7-2 and TRBJ1-2; 7 nucleotides agree with TRBD1. The CDR3 has 16 residues. Trimming took 5 bases from V and 5 from J; bases not matched to a gene: 14. Looked up from germline, CDR1 is SGHTA and CDR2 is FQGNSA. CDR3 nucleotide sequence: TGTGCCAGCAGCCCAGGGGGGACAGTCTCTCCATATGGCTACACCTTC. This codes for CASSPGGTVSPYGYTF.

The CDR3 nucleotides are TGTGCCAGCAGCCCTTATCAGAGCTCTGGGGCCAACGTCCTGACTTTC. Translation gives CASSPYQSSGANVLTF. The chain recombines TRBV6-5 with TRBJ2-6; D remains unclear. The germline V and J ends were trimmed by 6 bases and 0 bases, with 12 bases remaining between them. The CDR3 has 16 residues. Germline V gene lookup returns CDR1 MNHEY and CDR2 SVGAGI.

The rearrangement joins TRBV7-8 to TRBJ1-6; 8 positions agree with TRBD1. Unmatched junction bases numbered 10, after V lost 5 bases and J lost 10 bases. Germline assignment: CDR1 SGHVS and CDR2 FQNEAQ. The CDR3 consists of 15 residues. The DNA for the CDR3 is TGTGCCAGCAGCGCACGGGACAGGTCTGAGTCACCCCTCCACTTT. Translated, it gives CASSARDRSESPLHF.

This clonotype was counted a few times. The rearrangement uses TRBV5-5 and TRBJ1-1; weak D call: TRBD1 (5 bases). CDR3 length: 12 residues. Germline CDR1 and CDR2: SGHKS and YYEKEE (reference sequence). Deletions cut 0 bases from V and 6 bases from J, with 6 bases between. CDR3 amino acids: CASSLAGPEAFF. The CDR3 nucleotides are TGTGCCAGCAGCTTGGCAGGGCCTGAAGCTTTCTTT.

The chain has TRBV29-1 and TRBJ1-4; the match to TRBD1 covers 8 bases. The V gene's germline CDR1 is SQVTM and CDR2 ANQGSEA. The CDR3 is 14 residues long. The V segment lost 7 bases and the J segment 8 bases; nucleotides outside the gene matches: 12. The CDR3 loop reads CSAVGTGEGEKLFF. Here the CDR3 DNA reads TGCAGCGCTGTCGGGACAGGAGAAGGGGAAAAACTGTTTTTT.

The table lists this clonotype with a few counts. The rearrangement uses TRBV13 and TRBJ1-1, with a weak D call TRBD1 (5 bases). The germline CDR1 and CDR2 sequences are PRHDT and FYEKMQ (reference sequence). The CDR3 is 12 residues long. The germline V and J ends were trimmed by 5 bases and 8 bases, with 12 bases remaining between them. CDR3 sequence reads: CASSTPGQEAFF. The CDR3 bases are TGTGCCAGCAGCACTCCCGGACAAGAAGCTTTCTTT.

This clonotype has only a few counts. The V gene is TRBV20-1, the J gene TRBJ2-1; TRBD2 matches 8 bases. V lost 3 bases, J lost 6 bases, and 13 bases stayed unmatched. Germline V lookup: CDR1 DFQATT, CDR2 SNEGSKA (reference sequence). CDR3 size: 16 residues. This CDR3 reads CSARATGTRNLNEQFF. CDR3 DNA sequence: TGCAGTGCTAGGGCCACCGGGACTAGAAATCTCAATGAGCAGTTCTTC.

The chain uses TRBV20-1 and TRBJ2-3, with TRBD2 matching 8 bases. Germline lookup yields CDR1 DFQATT and CDR2 SNEGSKA (reference sequence). The CDR3 is 14 amino acids. V lost 6 bases, J lost 7 bases, and 12 bases stayed unmatched. CDR3 sequence: CSADYRGGAYTQYF. In nucleotides, the CDR3 is TGCAGTGCGGATTACCGGGGGGGGGCATATACGCAGTATTTT.

The chain has TRBV20-1 and TRBJ2-7; a possible D gene is TRBD2 (6 bases). The J call is in doubt because the DNA end fits TRBJ2-5 better. This CDR3 comprises 13 residues. The germline gives CDR1 DFQATT, CDR2 SNEGSKA (reference sequence). In DNA, the CDR3 is TGCAGTGCAGACCGGAGGGGCCCAGAGACCCAGTACTTC. It specifies CSADRRGPETQYF.

Notes on this clonotype: A read error may account for a junction end that differs from germline. The rearrangement uses TRBV12-3 or TRBV12-4 and TRBJ2-5; a possible D gene is TRBD2 (5 bases). This CDR3 is 15 amino acids long. This CDR3 reads CANSLAELRGETQYF. The CDR3 DNA sequence: TGTGCCAACAGTTTAGCTGAGCTCCGGGGAGAGACCCAGTACTTC.

The chain has TRBV7-8 and TRBJ2-7; D gene ambiguous. The better agreement between TRBJ2-4 and the DNA end casts doubt on the J call. Germline V gene sequence: CDR1 SGHVS, CDR2 FQNEAQ. The CDR3 extends over 14 amino acids. The CDR3 spells CASSKDPAKNIQYF. The CDR3 DNA reads TGTGCCAGCAGCAAGGACCCGGCTAAAAACATTCAGTACTTC.

This clonotype has ten or more counts. V usage is TRBV20-1 and J usage is TRBJ1-6, with D unresolved. Germline V gene lookup returns CDR1 DFQATT and CDR2 SNEGSKA (reference sequence). The length of the CDR3 is 14 residues. V shed 1 base and J shed 10 bases, with 14 bases lying between them. In DNA, the CDR3 is TGCAGTGCTAGAGGTGTAGGTAGACGCTCACCCCTCCACTTT. This gives the protein CSARGVGRRSPLHF.

In this sample, this clonotype turned up a few times. The chain uses TRBV11-3 and TRBJ2-1; TRBD2 matches 9 bases. This CDR3 is 16 amino acids long. Trimming cost V 2 bases and J 7 bases; bases outside gene matches: 9. In germline, CDR1 is SGHNT, CDR2 YENEEA. CDR3 sequence reads: CASSLRGSGSLNEQFF. In nucleotides, the CDR3 is TGTGCCAGCAGCTTACGAGGTAGCGGGAGTTTGAATGAGCAGTTCTTC. The variable domain in full, completed from reference TRBV11-3 and TRBJ2-1, reads EAGVVQSPRYKIIEKKQPVAFWCNPISGHNTLYWYLQNLGQGPELLIRYENEEAVDDSQLPKDRFSAERLKGVDSTLKIQPAELGDSAVYLCASSLRGSGSLNEQFFGPGTRLTVL.

The CDR3 here is CSARTGVPNEQFF. The CDR3 nucleotides are TGCAGTGCTAGAACCGGGGTCCCCAATGAGCAGTTCTTC. The chain carries TRBV20-1 and TRBJ2-1; D may be TRBD2 (5 bases). Germline CDR1 reads DFQATT; CDR2 reads SNEGSKA (reference sequence). V shed 2 bases and J shed 6 bases, with 11 bases lying between them. The CDR3 has 13 residues.

This chain uses TRBV20-1 with TRBJ2-4; 11 bases align to TRBD2. Germline V gene data show CDR1 as DFQATT and CDR2 as SNEGSKA (reference sequence). This CDR3 spans 15 amino acids. V shed 2 bases and J 6 bases; nucleotides not matched to a gene: 6. Here the CDR3 DNA reads TGCAGTGCTAGAATAGCGGGAGGGCAGCTAAACATTCAGTACTTC. Its translation is CSARIAGGQLNIQYF.